The rows below give T cell receptor beta chains drawn from one sample of a study of cytotoxic CD8 clonotypes in ibrutinib-treated CLL. TCRdb's table, derived via immunoSEQ multiplex PCR, lists solely in-frame clones and lacks some. Of 55,000 to 60,000 clones listed, roughly 54% are singletons. The input for sequencing was PBMCs, taken at disease progression, from a patient treated with ibrutinib. The receptors stem from a human donor with chronic lymphocytic leukemia. Both conserved end residues are part of each CDR3.

CDR3aa: CASSSPMSSYNEQFF
len: 15
j_gene: TRBJ2-1
v_gene: TRBV6-5

CDR3aa: CASSVDVTAVYEQYF
len: 15
j_gene: TRBJ2-7
v_gene: TRBV9

CDR3aa: CASSLGQGIYEQYF
len: 14
j_gene: TRBJ2-7
v_gene: TRBV6-5

CDR3aa: CATKGPLSYEQYF
len: 13
j_gene: TRBJ2-7
v_gene: TRBV28

CDR3aa: CASIGGGRETQYF
len: 13
j_gene: TRBJ2-5
v_gene: TRBV7-2

CDR3aa: CASSQVGRDTEAFF
len: 14
j_gene: TRBJ1-1
v_gene: TRBV4-1

CDR3aa: CASSKVGQPQHF
len: 12
j_gene: TRBJ1-5
v_gene: TRBV27

CDR3aa: CASGTSGVYEQYF
len: 13
j_gene: TRBJ2-7
v_gene: TRBV6-8

CDR3aa: CASSPSGGRSYEQYF
len: 15
j_gene: .
v_gene: TRBV18

CDR3aa: CASSPGQQNYGYTF
len: 14
j_gene: TRBJ1-2
v_gene: TRBV7-3

CDR3aa: CASSQVADNRLFF
len: 13
j_gene: TRBJ1-4
v_gene: TRBV4-1

CDR3aa: CASSPGRWTYNSPLHF
len: 16
j_gene: TRBJ1-6
v_gene: TRBV7-8

CDR3aa: CATNRAQSAVGANVLTF
len: 17
j_gene: TRBJ2-6
v_gene: TRBV28

CDR3aa: CASSPGWGYTF
len: 11
j_gene: TRBJ1-2
v_gene: TRBV5-6

CDR3aa: CASSLVFAFWVPSNTGELFF
len: 20
j_gene: TRBJ2-2
v_gene: TRBV5-8

CDR3aa: CASSWETGGRGEQYF
len: 15
j_gene: TRBJ2-7
v_gene: TRBV5-1

CDR3aa: CASSLNLGSTDTQYF
len: 15
j_gene: TRBJ2-3
v_gene: TRBV7-9

CDR3aa: CASSPQTLYNGYTF
len: 14
j_gene: TRBJ1-2
v_gene: TRBV27

CDR3aa: CASITHSGRAGNEQFF
len: 16
j_gene: TRBJ2-1
v_gene: TRBV28

CDR3aa: CASSQVTGGPPDTQYF
len: 16
j_gene: TRBJ2-3
v_gene: TRBV4-3

CDR3aa: CASSYSRSGTDGYTF
len: 15
j_gene: TRBJ1-2
v_gene: TRBV6-5

CDR3aa: CASSIRHRGSAEAFF
len: 15
j_gene: TRBJ1-1
v_gene: TRBV11-2

CDR3aa: CASSLLGQDTQYF
len: 13
j_gene: TRBJ2-5
v_gene: TRBV5-1

CDR3aa: CASSLGQGGGNTIYF
len: 15
j_gene: TRBJ1-3
v_gene: TRBV7-9